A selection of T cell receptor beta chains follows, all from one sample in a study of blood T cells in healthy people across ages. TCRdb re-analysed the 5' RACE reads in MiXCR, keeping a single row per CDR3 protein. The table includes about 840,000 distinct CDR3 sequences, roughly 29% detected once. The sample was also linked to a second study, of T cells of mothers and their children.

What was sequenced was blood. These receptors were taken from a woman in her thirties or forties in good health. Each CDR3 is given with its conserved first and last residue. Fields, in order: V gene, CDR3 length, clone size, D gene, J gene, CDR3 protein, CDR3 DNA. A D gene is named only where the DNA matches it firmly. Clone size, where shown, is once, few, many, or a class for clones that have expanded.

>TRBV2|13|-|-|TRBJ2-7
CASNPPSSYEQYF
TGTGCCAGCAATCCCCCTAGCTCCTACGAGCAGTACTTC
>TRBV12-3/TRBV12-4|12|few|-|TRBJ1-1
CASSFRGSEAFF
TGTGCCAGCAGTTTTCGGGGGAGTGAAGCTTTCTTT
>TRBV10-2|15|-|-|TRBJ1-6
CASREQGLDNSPLHF
TGCGCCAGCAGGGAACAGGGTCTGGATAATTCACCCCTCCACTTT
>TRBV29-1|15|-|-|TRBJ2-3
CSVLNRATSTDTQYF
TGCAGCGTGCTGAACAGGGCTACCAGCACAGATACGCAGTATTTT
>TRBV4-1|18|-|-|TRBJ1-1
CASSQGPFVGAPSTEAFF
TGCGCCAGCAGCCAAGGCCCCTTTGTAGGGGCCCCCAGCACTGAAGCTTTCTTT
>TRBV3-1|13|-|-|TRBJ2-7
CASSQEVPYEQYF
TGTGCCAGCAGCCAAGAAGTACCCTACGAGCAGTACTTC
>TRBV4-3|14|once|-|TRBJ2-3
CASSQEPGADTQYF
TGCGCCAGCAGCCAAGAACCCGGGGCAGATACGCAGTATTTT
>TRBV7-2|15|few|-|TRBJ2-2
CASSLALANTGELFF
TGTGCCAGCAGCTTAGCGCTAGCGAACACCGGGGAGCTGTTTTTT
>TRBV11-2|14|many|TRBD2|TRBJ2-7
CASSSGTRIYEQYF
TGTGCCAGCAGCTCCGGGACTAGAATCTACGAGCAGTACTTC
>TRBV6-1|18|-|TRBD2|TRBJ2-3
CASSKSQIASGRWDTQYF
TGTGCCAGCAGTAAATCCCAAATTGCTAGCGGGAGGTGGGATACGCAGTATTTT